The 3 T cell receptor beta chains presented below share a single source sample, sequenced in a study of T cells after yellow fever vaccination. MiXCR, run by TCRdb on the 5' RACE reads, gives a single entry per CDR3 protein. The sample lists roughly 310,000 distinct CDR3 sequences; roughly 9.4% were seen once. The sequencing here drew on PBMCs, taken on the day of the first yellow fever vaccination. The receptor set was obtained from a man younger than 35 who received the YFV17D yellow fever vaccine.

The chain links TRBV5-1 to TRBJ2-1, with 11 bases that match TRBD2. CDR1 and CDR2 from the germline V gene are SGHRS and YFSETQ. This CDR3 region has 16 residues. After removal of 4 bases from V and 5 bases from J, the junction contained 8 bases not matched to a gene. This chain's CDR3 is CASSPRLAGSHNEQFF. For the CDR3, the DNA is TGCGCCAGCAGCCCTCGACTAGCGGGGTCACACAATGAGCAGTTCTTC.

This sequence joins TRBV29-1 and TRBJ2-1; D call uncertain. The V end was cut by 0 bases, the J end by 6 bases, with 21 bases between. The length of the CDR3 is 17 residues. CDR1 is SQVTM and CDR2 is ANQGSEA in the germline V gene. CDR3 in DNA: TGCAGCGTTGAAGATCGCCACGGCGCCGTATGGATCAATGAGCAGTTCTTC. As protein: CSVEDRHGAVWINEQFF.

This clonotype came up a few times. The rearrangement uses TRBV5-1 and TRBJ1-1, with D hard to call. The length of the CDR3 is 13 residues. Germline V CDR1 and CDR2: SGHRS, YFSETQ. V shed 5 bases and J shed 1 base, with 9 bases lying between them. The CDR3 DNA is TGCGCCAGCAGTCAGGAGCAGAACACTGAAGCTTTCTTT. This sequence encodes CASSQEQNTEAFF.